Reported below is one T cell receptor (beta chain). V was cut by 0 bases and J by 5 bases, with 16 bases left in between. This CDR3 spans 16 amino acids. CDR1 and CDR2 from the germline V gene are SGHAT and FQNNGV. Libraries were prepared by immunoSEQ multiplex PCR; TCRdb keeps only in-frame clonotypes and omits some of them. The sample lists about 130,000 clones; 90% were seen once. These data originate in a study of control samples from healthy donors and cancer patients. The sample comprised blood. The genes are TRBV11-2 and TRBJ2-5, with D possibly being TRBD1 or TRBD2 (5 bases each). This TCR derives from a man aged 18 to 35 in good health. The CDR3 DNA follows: TGTGCCAGCAGCTTAGATCGGTCCAGGGCGGGCGAGACCCAGTACTTC. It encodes CASSLDRSRAGETQYF.